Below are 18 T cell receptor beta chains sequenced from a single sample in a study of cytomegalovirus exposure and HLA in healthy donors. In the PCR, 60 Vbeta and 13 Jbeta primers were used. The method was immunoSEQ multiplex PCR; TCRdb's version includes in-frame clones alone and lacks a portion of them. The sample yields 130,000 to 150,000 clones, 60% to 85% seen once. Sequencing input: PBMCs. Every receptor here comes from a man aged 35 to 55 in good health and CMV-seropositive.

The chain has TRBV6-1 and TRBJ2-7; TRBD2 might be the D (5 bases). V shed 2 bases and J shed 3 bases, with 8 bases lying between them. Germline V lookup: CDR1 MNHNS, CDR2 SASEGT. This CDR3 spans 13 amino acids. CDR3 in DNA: TGTGCCAGCAGTGAACCGGGGAGCTACGAGCAGTACTTC. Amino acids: CASSEPGSYEQYF.

The CDR3 protein is CASSFSSPPSNQPQHF. CDR3 coding DNA: TGTGCCAGCAGTTTCTCTTCCCCTCCTAGCAATCAGCCCCAGCATTTT. The chain combines TRBV27 with TRBJ1-5, with D uncertain. The V end lost 3 bases, the J end lost 0 bases, and 12 bases lay between the germline ends. Germline assignment: CDR1 MNHEY and CDR2 SMNVEV (reference sequence). The CDR3 spans 16 residues.

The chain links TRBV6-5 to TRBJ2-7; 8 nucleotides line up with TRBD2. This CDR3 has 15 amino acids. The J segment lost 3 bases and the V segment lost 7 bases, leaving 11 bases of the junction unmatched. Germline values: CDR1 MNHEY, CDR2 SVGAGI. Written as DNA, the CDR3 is TGTGCCAGCACCACACTCTTAGCGGGGAACTACGAGCAGTACTTC. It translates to CASTTLLAGNYEQYF.

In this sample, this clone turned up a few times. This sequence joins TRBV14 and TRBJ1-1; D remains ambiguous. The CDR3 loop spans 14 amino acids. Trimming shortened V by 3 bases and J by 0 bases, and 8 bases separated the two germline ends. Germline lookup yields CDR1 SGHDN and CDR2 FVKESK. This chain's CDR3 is CASSHGEVNTEAFF. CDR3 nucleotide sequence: TGTGCCAGCAGCCACGGCGAGGTGAACACTGAAGCTTTCTTT.

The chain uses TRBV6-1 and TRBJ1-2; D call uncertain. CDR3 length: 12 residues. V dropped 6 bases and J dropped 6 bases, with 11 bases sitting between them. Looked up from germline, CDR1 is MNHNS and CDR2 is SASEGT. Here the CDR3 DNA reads TGTGCCAGCAGGACCTCCGGAGATGGCTACACCTTC. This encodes CASRTSGDGYTF.

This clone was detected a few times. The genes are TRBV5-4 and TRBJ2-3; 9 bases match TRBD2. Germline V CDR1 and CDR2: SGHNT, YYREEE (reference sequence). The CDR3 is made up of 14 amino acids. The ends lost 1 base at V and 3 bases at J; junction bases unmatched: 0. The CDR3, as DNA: TGTGCCAGCAGCTTGACTAGCGGGACAGATACGCAGTATTTT. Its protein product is CASSLTSGTDTQYF.

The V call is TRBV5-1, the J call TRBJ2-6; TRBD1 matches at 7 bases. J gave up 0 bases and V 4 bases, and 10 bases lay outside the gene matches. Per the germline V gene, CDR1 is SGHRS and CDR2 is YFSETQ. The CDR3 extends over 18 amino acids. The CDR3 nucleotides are TGCGCCAGCAGCCCAGTCGGGACAGTTAGCTCTGGGGCCAACGTCCTGACTTTC. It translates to CASSPVGTVSSGANVLTF.

The CDR3 reads CASTDHPPIESGELFF. In DNA form, the CDR3 reads TGTGCCAGCACCGATCACCCCCCAATAGAGTCCGGGGAGCTGTTTTTT. V gene TRBV27 combines with J gene TRBJ2-2; D gene uncertain. The CDR3 sequence is 16 residues long. Germline CDR1 MNHEY, CDR2 SMNVEV (reference sequence). The V end was cut by 7 bases, the J end by 6 bases, with 21 bases between.

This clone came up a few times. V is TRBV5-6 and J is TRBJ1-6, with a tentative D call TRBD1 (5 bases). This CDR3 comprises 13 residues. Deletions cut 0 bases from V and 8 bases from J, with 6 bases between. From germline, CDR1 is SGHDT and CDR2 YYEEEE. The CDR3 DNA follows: TGTGCCAGCAGCTTGGCCAGGGATTCACCCCTCCACTTT. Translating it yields CASSLARDSPLHF.

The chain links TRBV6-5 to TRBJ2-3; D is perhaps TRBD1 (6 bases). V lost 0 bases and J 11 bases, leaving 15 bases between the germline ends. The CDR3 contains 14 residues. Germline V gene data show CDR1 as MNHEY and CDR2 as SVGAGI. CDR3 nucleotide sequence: TGTGCCAGCAGTTACTCAGAACAGGGCCCCGGGCAGTATTTT. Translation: CASSYSEQGPGQYF.

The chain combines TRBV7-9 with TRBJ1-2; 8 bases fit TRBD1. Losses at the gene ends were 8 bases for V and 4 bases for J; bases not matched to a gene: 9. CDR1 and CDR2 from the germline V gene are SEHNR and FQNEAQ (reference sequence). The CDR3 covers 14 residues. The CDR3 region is CASGRTGKAYGYTF. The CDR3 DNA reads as TGTGCCAGCGGGAGGACAGGGAAGGCCTATGGCTACACCTTC.

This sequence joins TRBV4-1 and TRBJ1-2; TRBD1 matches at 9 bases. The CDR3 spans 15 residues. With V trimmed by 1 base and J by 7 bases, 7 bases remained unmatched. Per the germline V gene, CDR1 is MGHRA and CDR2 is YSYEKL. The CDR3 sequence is CASSQGDREISGYTF. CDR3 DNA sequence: TGCGCCAGCAGCCAAGGGGACAGGGAGATTAGTGGCTACACCTTC.

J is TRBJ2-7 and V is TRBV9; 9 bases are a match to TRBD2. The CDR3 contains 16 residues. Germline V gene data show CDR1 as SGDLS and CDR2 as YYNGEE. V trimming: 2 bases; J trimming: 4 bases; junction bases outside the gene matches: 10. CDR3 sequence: CASSVMGAGGIYEQYF. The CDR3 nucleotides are TGTGCCAGCAGCGTTATGGGAGCGGGAGGTATATACGAGCAGTACTTC.

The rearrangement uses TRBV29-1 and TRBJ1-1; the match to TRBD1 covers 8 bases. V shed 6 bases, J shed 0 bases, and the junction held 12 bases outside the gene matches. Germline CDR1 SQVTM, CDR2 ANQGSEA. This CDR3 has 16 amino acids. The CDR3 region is CSVKNRGVPMNTEAFF. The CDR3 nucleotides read TGCAGCGTAAAAAACAGGGGGGTCCCTATGAACACTGAAGCTTTCTTT.

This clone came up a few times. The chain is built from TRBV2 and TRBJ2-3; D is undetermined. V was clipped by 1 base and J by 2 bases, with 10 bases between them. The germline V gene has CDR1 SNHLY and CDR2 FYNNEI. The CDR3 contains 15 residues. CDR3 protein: CASSEVQPYTDTQYF. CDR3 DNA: TGTGCCAGCAGTGAAGTACAGCCATACACAGATACGCAGTATTTT.

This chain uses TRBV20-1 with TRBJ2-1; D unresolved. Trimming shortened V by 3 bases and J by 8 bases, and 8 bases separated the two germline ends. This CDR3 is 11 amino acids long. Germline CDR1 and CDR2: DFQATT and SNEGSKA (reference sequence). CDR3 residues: CSASIRDEQFF. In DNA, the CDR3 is TGCAGTGCTAGTATCCGGGATGAGCAGTTCTTC.

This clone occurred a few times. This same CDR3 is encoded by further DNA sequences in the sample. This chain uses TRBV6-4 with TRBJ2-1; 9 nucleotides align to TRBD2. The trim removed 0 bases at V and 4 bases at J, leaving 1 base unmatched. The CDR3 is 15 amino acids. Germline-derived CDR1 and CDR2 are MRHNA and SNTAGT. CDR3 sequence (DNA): TGTGCCAGCAGTGACTCTAGCGGGAGTTACAATGAGCAGTTCTTC. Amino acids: CASSDSSGSYNEQFF.

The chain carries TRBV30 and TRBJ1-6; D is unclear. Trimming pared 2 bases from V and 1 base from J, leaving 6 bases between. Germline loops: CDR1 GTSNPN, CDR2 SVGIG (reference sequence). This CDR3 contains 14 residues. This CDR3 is CAWSQASYNSPLHF. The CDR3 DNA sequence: TGTGCCTGGAGTCAGGCGTCCTATAATTCACCCCTCCACTTT.